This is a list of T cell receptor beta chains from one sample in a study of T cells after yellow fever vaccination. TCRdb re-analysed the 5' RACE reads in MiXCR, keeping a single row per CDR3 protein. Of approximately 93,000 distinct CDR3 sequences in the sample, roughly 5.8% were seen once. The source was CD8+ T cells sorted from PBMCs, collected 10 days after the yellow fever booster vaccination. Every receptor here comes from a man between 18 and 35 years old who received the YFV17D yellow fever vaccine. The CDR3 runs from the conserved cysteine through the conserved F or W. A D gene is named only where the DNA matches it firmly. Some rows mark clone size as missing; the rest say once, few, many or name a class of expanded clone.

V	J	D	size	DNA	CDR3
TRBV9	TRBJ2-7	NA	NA	TGTGCCAGCAGCCCTTACCCGGGGGAGCAGTACTTC	CASSPYPGEQYF
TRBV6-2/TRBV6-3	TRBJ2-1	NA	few	TGTGCCAGCAGCCGTGGGACGGCTACCTACAATGAGCAGTTCTTC	CASSRGTATYNEQFF
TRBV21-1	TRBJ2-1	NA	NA	TGTGCCAGCAGCAAATTTGGGACTGGCTACAATGAGCAGTTCTTC	CASSKFGTGYNEQFF
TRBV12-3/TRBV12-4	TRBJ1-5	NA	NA	TGTGCCAGCAGTTCCAGTAATAGCAATCAGCCCCAGCATTTT	CASSSSNSNQPQHF
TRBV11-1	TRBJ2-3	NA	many	TGTGCCAGCAGCTCCCCGCCGGATACGCAGTATTTT	CASSSPPDTQYF
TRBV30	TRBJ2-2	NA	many	TGTGCCTGGAGAGGGAAGAACACCGGGGAGCTGTTTTTT	CAWRGKNTGELFF
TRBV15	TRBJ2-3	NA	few	TGTGCCACCAGCAGACAATCATCGGGGGAGGATACGCAGTATTTT	CATSRQSSGEDTQYF
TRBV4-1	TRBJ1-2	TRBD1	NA	TGCGCCAGCAGCCCTTCAGCGCCGGCCCCGGGACAGCTATATGGCTACACCTTC	CASSPSAPAPGQLYGYTF
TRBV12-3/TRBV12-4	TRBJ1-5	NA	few	TGTGCCAGCAGTTTCCTGGGACATTGGGACATGCCCCAGCATTTT	CASSFLGHWDMPQHF
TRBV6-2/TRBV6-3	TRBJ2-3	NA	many	TGTGCCAGCGGTCTACCCTGGGATACGCAGTATTTT	CASGLPWDTQYF
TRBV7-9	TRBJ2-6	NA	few	TGTGCCAGCAGCTTGGGGCCTGGGGCCAACGTCCTGACTTTC	CASSLGPGANVLTF
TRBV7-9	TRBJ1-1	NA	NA	TGTGCCAGCAGCCCCCCCGGGGACACTGAAGCTTTCTTT	CASSPPGDTEAFF
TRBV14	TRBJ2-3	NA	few	TGTGCCAGCAGCCAGTCGGGCTACACAGATACGCAGTATTTT	CASSQSGYTDTQYF
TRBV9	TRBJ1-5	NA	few	TGTGCCAGCAGAGGCAGGGTAGGGGTAACTCAGCCCCAGCATTTT	CASRGRVGVTQPQHF
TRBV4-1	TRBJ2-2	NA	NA	TGCGCCAGCAGCCAAGATAACAGGGCCTCCGGGGAGCTGTTTTTT	CASSQDNRASGELFF
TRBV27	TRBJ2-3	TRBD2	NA	TGTGCCAGCAGTTTATTACCCCCACCGGAGCGGGGGGGAAAAGATACGCAGTATTTT	CASSLLPPPERGGKDTQYF
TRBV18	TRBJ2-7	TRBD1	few	TGTGCCAGCTCACCACAGGGGACAGGGAGCTCCTACGAGCAGTACTTC	CASSPQGTGSSYEQYF
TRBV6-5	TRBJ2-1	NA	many	TGTGCCAGCAGTCTGGGGTCGACCTTTGACAATGAGCAGTTCTTC	CASSLGSTFDNEQFF
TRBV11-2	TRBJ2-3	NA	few	TGTGCCAGCAGCTTATTAGAACAGGGCTTCGGCACAGATACGCAGTATTTT	CASSLLEQGFGTDTQYF
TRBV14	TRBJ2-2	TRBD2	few	TGTGCCAGCAGCCCCGAGGCGGGGGGGCCCGGGGAGCTGTTTTTT	CASSPEAGGPGELFF
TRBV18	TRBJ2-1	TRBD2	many	TGTGCCAGCTCACCAACGCTCGGCGGGGGGGCCTATGAGCAGTTCTTC	CASSPTLGGGAYEQFF
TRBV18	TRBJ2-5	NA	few	TGTGCCAGCTCACCACAGGCCTCTTACGAAGAGACCCAGTACTTC	CASSPQASYEETQYF
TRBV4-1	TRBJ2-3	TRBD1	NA	TGCGCCAGCAGCCAACTACGACAGGGTCCAGATACGCAGTATTTT	CASSQLRQGPDTQYF
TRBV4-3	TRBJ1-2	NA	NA	TGCGCCAGCAGCCAAGGCGGGGAATGGGGGAAGAACTATGGCTACACCTTC	CASSQGGEWGKNYGYTF
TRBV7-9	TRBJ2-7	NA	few	TGTGCCAGCAGCTTATTCCCTGGATACGAGCAGTACTTC	CASSLFPGYEQYF
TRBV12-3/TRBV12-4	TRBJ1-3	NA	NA	TGTGCCTGCAGTTCAGTCAGGGGAAACACCATATATTTT	CACSSVRGNTIYF
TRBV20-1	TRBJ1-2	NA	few	TGCAGTGCTAGAGATCTGGGCGGTCTGCTGTTCTCGCATGGCTACACCTTC	CSARDLGGLLFSHGYTF
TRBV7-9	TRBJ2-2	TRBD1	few	TGTGCCAGCAGCTGGGGAGGACAGGGAAACACCGGGGAGCTGTTTTTT	CASSWGGQGNTGELFF
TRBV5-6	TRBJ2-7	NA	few	TGTGCCAGCAGCTTGTGGGGGGCTACCCACGAGCAGTACTTC	CASSLWGATHEQYF
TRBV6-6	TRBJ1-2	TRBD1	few	TGTGCCAGCAGTTACGTCTGGACAGGGTCCTATGGCTACACCTTC	CASSYVWTGSYGYTF
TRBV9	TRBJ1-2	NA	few	TGTGCCAGCAGCGTAGGGGACCGTGGCTACACCTTC	CASSVGDRGYTF
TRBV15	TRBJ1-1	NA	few	TGTGCCACCAGCAGAGATGAGGGGGTTATAGCTTTCTTT	CATSRDEGVIAFF
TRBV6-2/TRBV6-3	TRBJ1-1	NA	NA	TGTGCCAGCAGTTTTGAAGGGCGGACTGAAGCTTTCTTT	CASSFEGRTEAFF